Below are 22 T cell receptor beta chains sequenced from a single sample in a study of cytomegalovirus exposure and HLA in healthy donors. It was with 60 Vbeta and 13 Jbeta primers that the PCR ran. The repertoire was sequenced with immunoSEQ multiplex PCR; TCRdb's copy has only in-frame clones and lacks some. The sample yields roughly 200,000 clones, about four fifths seen once. Sequenced material: PBMCs. Receptors were obtained from a woman aged 25 to 39 in good health and CMV-seropositive.

CDR3 nucleotides: TGTGCCAGCTCACCATTACAGCTCGGAGAGACCCAGTACTTC. As protein: CASSPLQLGETQYF. The chain is built from TRBV18 and TRBJ2-5; D gene unclear. This CDR3 is 14 amino acids long. From germline, CDR1 is KGHSH and CDR2 LQKENI. The V end was cut by 2 bases, the J end by 4 bases, with 11 bases between.

This rearrangement joins TRBV5-6 to TRBJ2-7; 8 bases fit TRBD2. Germline V gene lookup returns CDR1 SGHDT and CDR2 YYEEEE. The CDR3 runs 13 residues. V lost 6 bases to trimming and J lost 2 bases; unmatched junction nucleotides: 4. The DNA of the CDR3 is TGTGCCAGCACCTGGCGGGGGGCCTACGAGCAGTACTTC. It is translated as CASTWRGAYEQYF.

The chain joins TRBV28 to TRBJ2-5, with 12 bases matching TRBD1. This CDR3 spans 15 amino acids. V was clipped by 6 bases and J by 5 bases; unmatched bases: 7. The V gene's germline CDR1 is MDHEN and CDR2 SYDVKM. The CDR3 loop reads CASRPGTGGLETQYF. The DNA of the CDR3 is TGTGCCAGCAGACCCGGGACAGGGGGCTTGGAGACCCAGTACTTC.

This clone was observed a handful of times. One end of the junction fails to match germline, which may point to a read error. V is TRBV7-3 and J is TRBJ2-2; 7 bases are a match to TRBD2. The CDR3 spans 15 residues. Germline V gene sequence: CDR1 SGHTA, CDR2 FQGTGA. CDR3 in DNA: TGCGCCAGCAGCCGGTGGGGGGGTGGCACCGGGGAGCTGTTTTTT. It is translated as CASSRWGGGTGELFF.

The J gene is TRBJ1-5, the V gene TRBV9; D not resolved. CDR3 length: 15 residues. Trimming pared 0 bases from V and 0 bases from J, leaving 7 bases between. Germline V gene data show CDR1 as SGDLS and CDR2 as YYNGEE. The DNA of the CDR3 is TGTGCCAGCAGCGTAGGCGGATATAGCAATCAGCCCCAGCATTTT. Its translation: CASSVGGYSNQPQHF.

The V and J genes are TRBV6-1 and TRBJ2-3; 7 bases match TRBD1. CDR3 length: 15 residues. Germline lookup yields CDR1 MNHNS and CDR2 SASEGT. V shed 6 bases and J 0 bases; nucleotides not matched to a gene: 6. The CDR3 DNA is TGTGCCAGCAGCGCCACAGGGGCCAGCACAGATACGCAGTATTTT. Residues: CASSATGASTDTQYF.

This rearrangement joins TRBV30 to TRBJ1-1; 7 nucleotides align to TRBD1. The ends lost 4 bases at V and 4 bases at J; junction bases unmatched: 6. This CDR3 spans 13 amino acids. Germline CDR1 is GTSNPN and CDR2 is SVGIG (reference sequence). DNA for the CDR3: TGTGCCTGGACGACAGGGATTGGCACTGAAGCTTTCTTT. Its protein is CAWTTGIGTEAFF.

This clone appeared a few times. The genes are TRBV7-2 and TRBJ2-7; 11 nucleotides line up with TRBD2. Trimming cost V 5 bases and J 0 bases; bases outside gene matches: 9. CDR1 and CDR2 from the germline V gene are SGHTA and FQGNSA. The CDR3 length is 17 residues. This CDR3 reads CASSPGGGLADSYEQYF. The CDR3 coding sequence is TGTGCCAGCAGCCCCGGGGGGGGACTAGCGGACTCCTACGAGCAGTACTTC.

The chain has TRBV7-9 and TRBJ2-7; no clear D. CDR1 is SEHNR, CDR2 FQNEAQ, per germline (reference sequence). Trimming left V 1 base short and J 3 bases short, with 10 bases between. The CDR3 has 14 amino acids. The CDR3 loop reads CASSLVGGYYEQYF. Written as DNA, the CDR3 is TGTGCCAGCAGCTTAGTAGGCGGATACTACGAGCAGTACTTC.

The J gene is TRBJ2-3, the V gene TRBV5-1; 16 nucleotides match TRBD2. Germline CDR1 and CDR2: SGHRS and YFSETQ. The CDR3 spans 17 residues. Losses at the gene ends were 4 bases for V and 4 bases for J; bases not matched to a gene: 6. The CDR3 bases are TGCGCCAGCAGCACCGGGACTAGCGGGAGGGCGTCAGATACGCAGTATTTT. Amino acids: CASSTGTSGRASDTQYF.

The rearrangement joins TRBV27 to TRBJ2-7; 10 bases align to TRBD1. J lost 2 bases, V lost 5 bases, and 3 bases had no gene match. Per germline, CDR1 MNHEY and CDR2 SMNVEV (reference sequence). CDR3 length: 14 residues. CDR3 DNA: TGTGCCAGCAGTCCAGGACAGGGGGCCTACGAGCAGTACTTC. Its protein product is CASSPGQGAYEQYF.

This clone was recorded once. The chain uses TRBV4-1 and TRBJ2-1; D unclear. Trimming removed 1 base from V and 7 bases from J, with 8 bases in between. The length of the CDR3 is 13 residues. CDR1 is MGHRA and CDR2 is YSYEKL in the germline V gene. The CDR3 reads CASSQGLANEQFF. DNA of the CDR3: TGCGCCAGCAGCCAAGGGTTGGCAAATGAGCAGTTCTTC.

The chain employs TRBV30 and TRBJ2-7; the match to TRBD2 covers 9 bases. Germline assignment: CDR1 GTSNPN and CDR2 SVGIG (reference sequence). V gave up 0 bases and J gave up 4 bases; unmatched junction bases: 4. The CDR3 consists of 14 residues. The CDR3 DNA reads as TGTGCCTGGAGTGTAAATAGCGGGAGTTACGAGCAGTACTTC. Translated, it gives CAWSVNSGSYEQYF.

The CDR3 DNA is TGTGCCAGCAGCGAGCGGGGACAGGGGTCAAACATTCAGTACTTC. It specifies CASSERGQGSNIQYF. V gene TRBV9 combines with J gene TRBJ2-4; 10 nucleotides agree with TRBD1. The junction had 6 bases not matched to a gene; V was cut back by 3 bases and J by 6 bases. Germline lookup yields CDR1 SGDLS and CDR2 YYNGEE. The CDR3 contains 15 residues.

The chain is built from TRBV28 and TRBJ2-5; D may be TRBD2 (5 bases). CDR3 size: 13 residues. V shed 6 bases and J shed 7 bases, with 15 bases lying between them. The germline V gene has CDR1 MDHEN and CDR2 SYDVKM. DNA for the CDR3: TGTGCCAGCAGCCTCGGGGAGAATGGGACCCAGTACTTC. It specifies CASSLGENGTQYF.

This rearrangement joins TRBV4-2 to TRBJ1-1; no clear D. The CDR3 totals 14 residues. From germline, CDR1 is LGHNA and CDR2 YNFKEQ. V lost 0 bases and J 3 bases, leaving 8 bases between the germline ends. The CDR3: CASSQDSGDTEAFF. CDR3 in DNA: TGTGCCAGCAGCCAAGACTCCGGGGACACTGAAGCTTTCTTT.

J is TRBJ2-2 and V is TRBV14; TRBD1 matches at 7 bases. Trimming took 1 base from V and 4 from J; bases not matched to a gene: 12. The germline V gene has CDR1 SGHDN and CDR2 FVKESK. The CDR3 has 18 residues. The CDR3 spells CASSQVRGRQGGTGELFF. The CDR3 region has the DNA TGTGCCAGCAGCCAAGTCAGAGGTCGACAGGGTGGCACCGGGGAGCTGTTTTTT.

CDR3 nucleotide sequence: TGTGCCAGCAGTGTCAACAGGGGGTCAGAGACCCAGTACTTC. This codes for CASSVNRGSETQYF. V usage is TRBV2 and J usage is TRBJ2-5, with 8 bases identical to TRBD1. After removal of 4 bases from V and 4 bases from J, the junction contained 5 bases not matched to a gene. Germline V gives CDR1 SNHLY, CDR2 FYNNEI. The CDR3 is made up of 14 amino acids.

This clone was counted once. The chain recombines TRBV9 with TRBJ1-5; possibly TRBD1 for D (5 bases). The CDR3 totals 14 residues. The germline V gene has CDR1 SGDLS and CDR2 YYNGEE. Between the trimmed V and J ends, which lost 3 bases and 4 bases, there was a span of 11 bases. In DNA, the CDR3 is TGTGCCAGCAGCGCAGGGTATGGTAATCAGCCCCAGCATTTT. Translation: CASSAGYGNQPQHF. The entire variable domain, with the rest obtained from reference TRBV9 and TRBJ1-5, is as follows: DSGVTQTPKHLITATGQRVTLRCSPRSGDLSVYWYQQSLDQGLQFLIQYYNGEERAKGNILERFSAQQFPDLHSELNLSSLELGDSALYFCASSAGYGNQPQHFGDGTRLSIL.

This chain connects TRBV4-1 to TRBJ2-3; weak D call: TRBD1 (5 bases). Germline V gives CDR1 MGHRA, CDR2 YSYEKL. Trimming removed 0 bases from V and 6 bases from J, with 7 bases in between. The CDR3 sequence is 13 residues long. The CDR3 DNA is TGCGCCAGCAGCCAAGACAGGGTCGATACGCAGTATTTT. Translation gives CASSQDRVDTQYF.

CDR3 bases: TGTGCCAGCAGACCCCGACAGTTCAATGAGCAGTTCTTC. Protein: CASRPRQFNEQFF. The genes are TRBV28 and TRBJ2-1; D perhaps matches TRBD1 (5 bases). The CDR3 totals 13 residues. Germline loops: CDR1 MDHEN, CDR2 SYDVKM. The germline V and J ends were trimmed by 6 bases and 6 bases, with 12 bases remaining between them.

The rearrangement joins TRBV10-3 to TRBJ2-5; D not certain. CDR3 length: 12 amino acids. Germline loops: CDR1 ENHRY, CDR2 SYGVKD. The V gene lost 2 bases and the J gene lost 2 bases, with 3 bases spanning the gap. CDR3 protein: CAISEQQETQYF. CDR3 bases: TGTGCCATCAGTGAGCAACAAGAGACCCAGTACTTC.